One and the same sample provided the 13 T cell receptor beta chains below, sequenced in a study of graft-versus-host responses after intestinal transplantation. Libraries were prepared by immunoSEQ multiplex PCR; TCRdb keeps only in-frame clonotypes and omits some of them. The data show roughly 60,000 clones, approximately 90% seen once. The sample was PBMCs, taken less than 130 days after intestinal transplantation. The receptors shown here come from a human patient who received an intestinal transplant, so some T cells may come from the graft donor.

The chain uses TRBV6-6 and TRBJ1-5; perhaps TRBD1 as D (6 bases). Germline loops: CDR1 MNHNY, CDR2 SVGAGI (reference sequence). CDR3 size: 14 residues. Deletions cut 4 bases from V and 4 bases from J, with 11 bases between. The CDR3 coding sequence is TGTGCCAGCAGTTTCGGGACACCTAATCAGCCCCAGCATTTT. Its protein product is CASSFGTPNQPQHF.

The chain combines TRBV29-1 with TRBJ2-6; D unclear. Germline CDR1 and CDR2: SQVTM and ANQGSEA. V gave up 7 bases and J gave up 1 base, with 8 bases separating them. The CDR3 has 13 residues. CDR3 region: CSAWNSGANVLTF. CDR3 sequence (DNA): TGCAGCGCCTGGAATTCTGGGGCCAACGTCCTGACTTTC. The full variable domain, completed using reference TRBV29-1 and TRBJ2-6, is SAVISQKPSRDICQRGTSLTIQCQVDSQVTMMFWYRQQPGQSLTLIATANQGSEATYESGFVIDKFPISRPNLTFSTLTVSNMSPEDSSIYLCSAWNSGANVLTFGAGSRLTVL.

CDR3 nucleotide sequence: TGTGCCAGCAGCCCACTTACTTCAACACATCAAGAGACCCAGTACTTC. Its protein is CASSPLTSTHQETQYF. The rearrangement joins TRBV11-2 to TRBJ2-5; D is undetermined. Trimming removed 5 bases at V and 2 bases at J, with 18 bases between. This CDR3 spans 16 amino acids. The V gene's germline CDR1 is SGHAT and CDR2 FQNNGV.

The chain has TRBV9 and TRBJ2-7, with D hard to call. Trimming shortened V by 0 bases and J by 5 bases, and 6 bases separated the two germline ends. This CDR3 has 12 amino acids. The germline V gene encodes CDR1 SGDLS and CDR2 YYNGEE. CDR3: CASSVDGHEQYF. CDR3 sequence (DNA): TGTGCCAGCAGCGTAGATGGGCACGAGCAGTACTTC. Supplemented by reference TRBV9 and TRBJ2-7, the full variable domain reads DSGVTQTPKHLITATGQRVTLRCSPRSGDLSVYWYQQSLDQGLQFLIQYYNGEERAKGNILERFSAQQFPDLHSELNLSSLELGDSALYFCASSVDGHEQYFGPGTRLTVT.

This clone has a single count. The V call is TRBV5-1, the J call TRBJ2-5; TRBD1 aligns across 7 bases. The DNA end is more similar to TRBJ2-7, so the J call may be wrong. The CDR3 is 16 amino acids. CDR1 SGHRS and CDR2 YFSETQ come from the germline V gene. The CDR3 here is CASRPDRAIGLPEQYF. In nucleotides, the CDR3 is TGCGCCAGCAGACCCGACAGGGCCATAGGGCTTCCCGAGCAGTACTTC.

This clone has just a few counts. Additional DNA sequences in this sample encode the identical CDR3. The V call is TRBV5-1, the J call TRBJ2-7; unclear D gene. The germline gives CDR1 SGHRS, CDR2 YFSETQ. The ends were cut back, 4 bases at V and 1 base at J, with 6 bases in the middle. This CDR3 contains 12 residues. CDR3 in DNA: TGCGCCAGCAGCCTCTCGTCCTACGAGCAGTACTTC. Its protein product is CASSLSSYEQYF.

The chain is built from TRBV2 and TRBJ2-3; D is possibly TRBD2 (5 bases). CDR1 and CDR2 from the germline V gene are SNHLY and FYNNEI. The CDR3 is made up of 13 amino acids. The germline V and J ends were trimmed by 5 bases and 2 bases, with 8 bases remaining between them. Written as DNA, the CDR3 is TGTGCCAGCAGTTTACTAGACACAGATACGCAGTATTTT. The encoded protein is CASSLLDTDTQYF.

The gene calls are TRBV5-1 and TRBJ1-2, with D unresolved. V lost 0 bases to trimming and J lost 6 bases, with 9 bases between them. Germline V lookup: CDR1 SGHRS, CDR2 YFSETQ. The CDR3 is made up of 13 amino acids. In nucleotides, the CDR3 is TGCGCCAGCAGCTTGGCCATACGGGATGGCTACACCTTC. It is translated as CASSLAIRDGYTF.

This rearrangement joins TRBV6-1 to TRBJ2-3; 7 bases agree with TRBD2. V trimming: 3 bases; J trimming: 2 bases; junction bases outside the gene matches: 8. The V gene's germline CDR1 is MNHNS and CDR2 SASEGT. This CDR3 contains 16 residues. The CDR3 DNA is TGTGCCAGCAGTGATGCCTCGGGGGGTTCCACAGATACGCAGTATTTT. This translates into CASSDASGGSTDTQYF.

In this sample, this clone turned up a few times. This chain links TRBV27 with TRBJ2-7, with a tentative D call TRBD2 (6 bases). CDR1 is MNHEY, CDR2 SMNVEV, per germline (reference sequence). CDR3 length: 14 amino acids. Trimming took 2 bases from V and 7 from J, leaving 15 bases between them. CDR3 protein: CASSLGAAGPEQYF. The CDR3 bases are TGTGCCAGCAGTTTAGGAGCCGCGGGGCCGGAGCAGTACTTC.

V usage is TRBV5-1 and J usage is TRBJ2-7; D is tentatively TRBD1 or TRBD2 (5 bases each). Looked up from germline, CDR1 is SGHRS and CDR2 is YFSETQ. The V end lost 4 bases, the J end lost 7 bases, and 21 bases lay between the germline ends. CDR3 size: 15 residues. The DNA of the CDR3 is TGCGCCAGCAGCGAAGGCCCTGGGGGATTGGGGGAGCAGTACTTC. This gives the protein CASSEGPGGLGEQYF.

This chain links TRBV5-4 with TRBJ1-1; D possibly corresponds to TRBD1 (5 bases). Germline V gives CDR1 SGHNT, CDR2 YYREEE (reference sequence). The CDR3 is made up of 13 amino acids. Deletions cut 2 bases from V and 4 bases from J, with 9 bases between. Written as DNA, the CDR3 is TGTGCCAGCAGCTTTACAGGCGGCACTGAAGCTTTCTTT. Amino acid sequence: CASSFTGGTEAFF.

The table lists this clone with a count of one. The chain links TRBV27 to TRBJ2-7, with unresolved D. The length of the CDR3 is 14 residues. The V gene's germline CDR1 is MNHEY and CDR2 SMNVEV (reference sequence). The V and J ends lost 5 bases and 4 bases respectively, with 15 bases between them. CDR3: CASSPAWGPYEQYF. CDR3 in DNA: TGTGCCAGCAGTCCAGCCTGGGGTCCGTACGAGCAGTACTTC.